This entry lists 18 T cell receptor beta chains sequenced from one sample in a study of T-cell reconstitution after alpha-beta-depleted transplantation in children. Preparation of the TCRbeta library was carried out with unique molecular identifiers. TCRdb itself ran the PCR reads through MiXCR, one entry per CDR3 protein. The data hold about 610,000 distinct CDR3 sequences, with about 10% observed a single time. The source was PBMCs from the stem cell graft donor, collected from the stem cell graft. These TCRs come from a human donor who donated a stem cell graft to a child with acute myeloid leukemia.

This clonotype was observed a handful of times. The chain has TRBV29-1 and TRBJ2-3, with TRBD1 matching 8 bases. The length of the CDR3 is 13 residues. CDR1 is SQVTM, CDR2 ANQGSEA, per germline. The J segment lost 5 bases and the V segment lost 4 bases, leaving 5 bases of the junction unmatched. The chain's CDR3 is CSVGNRGLDTQYF. The CDR3 DNA is TGCAGCGTTGGCAACAGGGGGTTAGATACGCAGTATTTT.

The table lists this clonotype with many counts. The rearrangement uses TRBV28 and TRBJ1-2; TRBD1 aligns across 8 bases. The CDR3 contains 15 residues. V trimming: 3 bases; J trimming: 4 bases; junction bases outside the gene matches: 7. Germline CDR1 is MDHEN and CDR2 is SYDVKM. CDR3 region: CASSFETGAAYGYTF. In DNA form, the CDR3 reads TGTGCCAGCAGTTTTGAGACAGGGGCCGCCTATGGCTACACCTTC.

The chain has TRBV12-3 or TRBV12-4 and TRBJ2-1, with 14 bases identical to TRBD2. CDR3 length: 17 residues. V was pared by 6 bases and J by 4 bases, with 8 bases of the junction left unmatched. As DNA, the CDR3 is TGTGCCAGCAGGCCGACTAGCGGGAGGGCCGGGTACAATGAGCAGTTCTTC. Translation: CASRPTSGRAGYNEQFF.

The V gene is TRBV19, the J gene TRBJ2-7, with D possibly TRBD1 on 5 matching bases. V lost 4 bases, J lost 2 bases, and 9 bases lay in between. The CDR3 spans 13 residues. CDR1 is LNHDA, CDR2 SQIVND, per germline (reference sequence). CDR3 coding DNA: TGTGCCAGTAGTAGGGCAGGGCCCTACGAGCAGTACTTC. It codes for CASSRAGPYEQYF.

V usage is TRBV24-1 and J usage is TRBJ2-3; tentative D call: TRBD2 (6 bases). CDR3 length: 14 residues. Germline V gene sequence: CDR1 KGHDR, CDR2 SFDVKD. The V and J ends lost 5 bases and 4 bases respectively, with 12 bases between them. The DNA for the CDR3 is TGTGCCACCAGTGTTGGGAGGTCGGCAGATACGCAGTATTTT. It codes for CATSVGRSADTQYF.

A few counts support this clonotype. The CDR3 reads CASSVGVPRGDTGELFF. For the CDR3, the DNA is TGTGCCAGCAGCGTAGGTGTCCCAAGGGGGGACACCGGGGAGCTGTTTTTT. V gene TRBV9 combines with J gene TRBJ2-2; either TRBD1 or TRBD2 may supply D (6 bases each). The germline V and J ends were trimmed by 0 bases and 3 bases, with 15 bases remaining between them. The CDR3 is 17 amino acids. Germline CDR1 reads SGDLS; CDR2 reads YYNGEE. Variable domain in full (rest from reference TRBV9 and TRBJ2-2): DSGVTQTPKHLITATGQRVTLRCSPRSGDLSVYWYQQSLDQGLQFLIQYYNGEERAKGNILERFSAQQFPDLHSELNLSSLELGDSALYFCASSVGVPRGDTGELFFGEGSRLTVL.

The sample holds many counts of this clonotype. The chain links TRBV7-2 to TRBJ2-1; the D gene is possibly TRBD2 (6 bases). Trimming removed 0 bases at V and 2 bases at J, with 14 bases between. Germline CDR1 is SGHTA and CDR2 is FQGNSA. CDR3 length equals 17 residues. The CDR3 DNA reads TGTGCCAGCAGCTTAGCGTCAGGGACTTTCCCCTACAATGAGCAGTTCTTC. This translates into CASSLASGTFPYNEQFF.

This clonotype was seen more than once but under ten times. The chain couples TRBV7-8 to TRBJ2-1; 15 bases match TRBD2. Germline V gives CDR1 SGHVS, CDR2 FQNEAQ. The CDR3 is 22 amino acids. Losses at the gene ends were 5 bases for V and 3 bases for J; bases not matched to a gene: 20. For the CDR3, the DNA is TGTGCCAGCAGCCTACCACAAATACCGGGACTAGCGGGAGGTAGGGACTACAATGAGCAGTTCTTC. This gives the protein CASSLPQIPGLAGGRDYNEQFF.

The CDR3 bases are TGCGCCAGCAGCCGGAGGACAGGCTCCTACGAGCAGTACTTC. Its protein is CASSRRTGSYEQYF. The J gene is TRBJ2-7, the V gene TRBV4-3; TRBD1 agrees at 7 bases. J lost 0 bases, V lost 4 bases, and 3 bases had no gene match. The CDR3 totals 14 residues. The germline V gene encodes CDR1 LGHNA and CDR2 YSLEER.

This chain links TRBV30 with TRBJ1-2; D remains unclear. The CDR3 sequence is 12 residues long. V lost 3 bases, J lost 2 bases, and 7 bases lay in between. Germline V gene lookup returns CDR1 GTSNPN and CDR2 SVGIG (reference sequence). The CDR3 coding sequence is TGTGCCTGGAGCGCCCGCAACTATGGCTACACCTTC. Translating gives CAWSARNYGYTF.

A note on this clonotype: The junction and the germline gene differ at one end; a read error may be behind it. The chain links TRBV12-3 or TRBV12-4 to TRBJ2-5, with TRBD2 matching 8 bases. There are 16 residues in the CDR3. CDR3 residues: CASSFGLATTQETLYF. The CDR3 DNA reads as TGTGCCAGCAGTTTTGGACTAGCCACTACACAAGAGACCCTGTACTTC.

This clonotype came up many times. The genes are TRBV5-5 and TRBJ1-2, with 9 bases fitting TRBD1. J lost 8 bases, V lost 3 bases, and 11 bases had no gene match. Per germline, CDR1 SGHKS and CDR2 YYEKEE (reference sequence). CDR3 length: 15 residues. For the CDR3, the DNA is TGTGCCAGCAGCTATGGGGACCGGACAGGGGACGGCTACACCTTC. Encoded protein: CASSYGDRTGDGYTF.

This rearrangement joins TRBV10-3 to TRBJ2-5, with 8 nucleotides matching TRBD1. V trimming: 0 bases; J trimming: 1 base; junction bases outside the gene matches: 4. The CDR3 is made up of 16 amino acids. Germline assignment: CDR1 ENHRY and CDR2 SYGVKD. The DNA for the CDR3 is TGTGCCATCAGTGAGTCCCCCAGGGGGCCCCAAGAGACCCAGTACTTC. This encodes CAISESPRGPQETQYF.

The genes are TRBV2 and TRBJ2-1; 14 nucleotides line up with TRBD2. CDR1 SNHLY and CDR2 FYNNEI come from the germline V gene. This CDR3 has 14 residues. After removal of 9 bases from V and 8 bases from J, the junction contained 6 bases not matched to a gene. The CDR3 region is CARTGTSGSYEQFF. The CDR3 coding sequence is TGTGCCAGGACCGGGACTAGCGGGAGCTATGAGCAGTTCTTC.

In its sample, this clonotype was seen a few times. The chain combines TRBV6-1 with TRBJ2-1; TRBD1 matches at 7 bases. Losses at the gene ends were 6 bases for V and 4 bases for J; bases not matched to a gene: 9. This CDR3 comprises 15 residues. Germline values: CDR1 MNHNS, CDR2 SASEGT. The CDR3 DNA is TGTGCCAGCAGGACAGGGCTTCGTAATTACAATGAGCAGTTCTTC. The encoded protein is CASRTGLRNYNEQFF.

The V and J genes are TRBV5-1 and TRBJ1-2; D is uncertain. The germline CDR1 and CDR2 sequences are SGHRS and YFSETQ. The CDR3 sequence is 14 residues long. The V end lost 0 bases, the J end lost 4 bases, and 10 bases lay between the germline ends. The CDR3 DNA sequence: TGCGCCAGCAGCTTGGAGGGCAGGAGCTATGGCTACACCTTC. It yields the protein CASSLEGRSYGYTF.

This clonotype occurred once. An end of the junction differs from the germline gene, which may be a read error. The gene calls are TRBV20-1 and TRBJ2-5, with a tentative D call TRBD1 (6 bases). This CDR3 is 13 amino acids long. Germline V gene lookup returns CDR1 DFQATT and CDR2 SNEGSKA (reference sequence). CDR3 sequence: CSAPRTDQETLYF. For the CDR3, the DNA is TGCAGTGCTCCCCGGACAGACCAAGAGACCCTGTACTTC.

The chain links TRBV4-1 to TRBJ2-4; 10 bases map to TRBD1. After removal of 3 bases from V and 0 bases from J, the junction contained 5 bases not matched to a gene. This CDR3 is 17 amino acids long. Looked up from germline, CDR1 is MGHRA and CDR2 is YSYEKL. CDR3 sequence reads: CASSHLGQGVAKNIQYF. In nucleotides, the CDR3 is TGCGCCAGCAGCCACTTAGGACAGGGGGTAGCCAAAAACATTCAGTACTTC.